This entry concerns a single T cell receptor beta chain. The source of the sample is a study of blood T cell repertoires in COVID-19. TCRdb keeps only in-frame clones here, not all; method: immunoSEQ multiplex PCR. Of roughly 180,000 clones in the sample, approximately 85% are singletons; the top ten hold 6.2%. Researchers sorted participants into cohorts using their self-reported clinical history. Trimming left V 4 bases short and J 1 base short, with 12 bases between. The CDR3 sequence is 14 residues long. Germline CDR1 is SGHNT and CDR2 is YYREEE (reference sequence). The V gene is TRBV5-4, the J gene TRBJ2-7; tentative D call: TRBD1 (6 bases). The source material was PBMCs or T cells enriched from blood (not recorded which). This TCR was recovered from a middle-aged man who had recovered from COVID-19. The CDR3 DNA reads TGTGCCAGCAGCAAATCGGACAGTTCCTACGAGCAGTACTTC. It encodes CASSKSDSSYEQYF.